This TCR beta chain appears in the sequencing data of a study of cytomegalovirus exposure and HLA in healthy donors. The germline V gene has CDR1 SQVTM and CDR2 ANQGSEA. The CDR3 extends over 13 amino acids. Trimming pared 4 bases from V and 0 bases from J, leaving 10 bases between. As regards this clone: Its specificity is not known.

Findings and caveats of the study: TCR beta sequences reportedly predicted most subjects' HLA-A and HLA-B alleles accurately. Analysis was performed later, and it showed HLA-associated TCR beta chains to be more clonally expanded than equally common others.

The PCR employed 60 Vbeta primers together with 13 Jbeta primers. TCRdb's table, derived via immunoSEQ multiplex PCR, lists solely in-frame clones and lacks some. The sample carries more than 95,000 clones, roughly 79% recorded once. The specimen was PBMCs. The TCR comes from a woman aged 18-29 years in good health and CMV-seronegative. The chain employs TRBV29-1 and TRBJ2-7; D is perhaps TRBD1 (5 bases). CDR3 sequence: CSVVNRSSYEQYF. The CDR3 DNA sequence: TGCAGCGTTGTAAACAGGAGCTCCTACGAGCAGTACTTC.